The 5 T cell receptor beta chains given below trace back to one sample, sequenced in a study of blood T cells in healthy people across ages. A second about 7 to 12 cycle PCR used barcoded and J-beta primers. Each CDR3 protein is one row after TCRdb ran MiXCR on the 5' RACE reads. The data contain 800,000 to 950,000 distinct CDR3 sequences, roughly 48% of them seen just once; the ten biggest clones take up around 15%. The sequencing input was blood. The receptors shown here come from a man aged 25 to 45 in good health.

The J gene is TRBJ2-3, the V gene TRBV10-3; tentatively, D is TRBD2 (5 bases). The CDR3 covers 16 residues. Germline CDR1 and CDR2: ENHRY and SYGVKD. The V and J ends lost 4 bases and 6 bases respectively, with 20 bases between them. CDR3 bases: TGTGCCATCAGTGCCACGGGGAACGATAAGGGTGATACGCAGTATTTT. It translates to CAISATGNDKGDTQYF.

This clonotype was found a few times. The DNA of the CDR3 is TGTGCCAGCAGTGAAGCGCGGACGGGGGGGCCGTATGAGCAGTTCTTC. It encodes CASSEARTGGPYEQFF. The chain employs TRBV6-1 and TRBJ2-1, with 8 bases lining up with TRBD2. The J segment lost 8 bases and the V segment lost 0 bases, leaving 9 bases of the junction unmatched. The CDR3 is 16 residues long. Per the germline V gene, CDR1 is MNHNS and CDR2 is SASEGT.

This clonotype was picked up a small number of times. CDR3 protein: CASSQGGTSPQYF. The CDR3 DNA sequence: TGTGCCAGCAGCCAAGGCGGGACTAGCCCGCAGTATTTT. The rearrangement links TRBV4-2 to TRBJ2-3; the match to TRBD2 covers 9 bases. Germline V lookup: CDR1 LGHNA, CDR2 YNFKEQ. Trimming cost V 1 base and J 10 bases; bases outside gene matches: 3. The CDR3 covers 13 residues.

This clonotype appeared a few times. The chain has TRBV7-2 and TRBJ1-2; D uncertain. The V end lost 1 base, the J end lost 1 base, and 10 bases lay between the germline ends. Germline V gene sequence: CDR1 SGHTA, CDR2 FQGNSA. This CDR3 contains 15 residues. CDR3 protein: CASSLGNRFNYGYTF. CDR3 in DNA: TGTGCCAGCAGCTTAGGGAACAGATTTAACTATGGCTACACCTTC.

The gene calls are TRBV5-1 and TRBJ1-1; D may be TRBD1 (5 bases). The V end lost 1 base, the J end lost 1 base, and 8 bases lay between the germline ends. From germline, CDR1 is SGHRS and CDR2 YFSETQ. The CDR3 spans 14 residues. CDR3 amino acids: CASSLLTENTEAFF. In DNA, the CDR3 is TGCGCCAGCAGCTTGTTGACAGAGAACACTGAAGCTTTCTTT.